What follows describes a single T cell receptor (beta chain). Its antigen remains unidentified. These data come from a study of cytomegalovirus exposure and HLA in healthy donors. Broader study findings: The study put some 150 TCR beta chains on its list as cytomegalovirus-associated.

PCR amplification relied on 60 Vbeta primers (plus 13 Jbeta primers). Sequencing was performed with immunoSEQ multiplex PCR; in TCRdb, only in-frame clones are kept and a portion is missing. The table lists about 80,000 clones, 62% of them singletons, with about 4.2% in the top ten. The TCR was taken from a male donor in good health and CMV-seropositive. Sequencing was carried out using PBMCs.

Here the CDR3 DNA reads TGTGCCAGCAGCTTCGGACAGGGCCTTAATGAAAAACTGTTTTTT. Translation: CASSFGQGLNEKLFF. The V gene is TRBV7-9, the J gene TRBJ1-4; TRBD1 matches at 8 bases. Germline-derived CDR1 and CDR2 are SEHNR and FQNEAQ (reference sequence). V trimming: 3 bases; J trimming: 4 bases; junction bases outside the gene matches: 4. The CDR3 is 15 amino acids.